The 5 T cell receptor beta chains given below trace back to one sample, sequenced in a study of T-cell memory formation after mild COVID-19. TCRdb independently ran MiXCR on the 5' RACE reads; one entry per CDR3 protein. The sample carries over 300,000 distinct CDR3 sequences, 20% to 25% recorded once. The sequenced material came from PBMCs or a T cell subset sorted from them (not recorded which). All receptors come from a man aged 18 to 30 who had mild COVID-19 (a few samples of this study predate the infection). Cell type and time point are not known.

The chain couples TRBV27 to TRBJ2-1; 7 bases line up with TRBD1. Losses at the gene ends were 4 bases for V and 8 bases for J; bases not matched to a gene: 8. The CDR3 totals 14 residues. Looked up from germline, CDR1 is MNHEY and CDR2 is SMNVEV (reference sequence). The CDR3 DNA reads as TGTGCCAGCAGTTATGACAGGGTTTACGATGAGCAGTTCTTC. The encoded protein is CASSYDRVYDEQFF.

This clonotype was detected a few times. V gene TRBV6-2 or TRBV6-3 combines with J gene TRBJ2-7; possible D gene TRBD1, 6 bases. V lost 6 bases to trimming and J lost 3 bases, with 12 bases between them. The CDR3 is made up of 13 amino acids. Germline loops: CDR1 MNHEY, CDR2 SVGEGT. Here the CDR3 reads CASSPDSYYEQYV. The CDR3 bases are TGTGCCAGCAGCCCGGACAGCTACTACGAGCAGTACGTC.

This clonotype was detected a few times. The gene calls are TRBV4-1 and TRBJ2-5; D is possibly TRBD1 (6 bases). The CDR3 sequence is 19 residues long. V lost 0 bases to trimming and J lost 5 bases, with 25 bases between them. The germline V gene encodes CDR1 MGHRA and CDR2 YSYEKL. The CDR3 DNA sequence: TGCGCCAGCAGCCAAGACACCACAGGGATCATTTCGCATGGGGAGACCCAGTACTTC. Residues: CASSQDTTGIISHGETQYF.

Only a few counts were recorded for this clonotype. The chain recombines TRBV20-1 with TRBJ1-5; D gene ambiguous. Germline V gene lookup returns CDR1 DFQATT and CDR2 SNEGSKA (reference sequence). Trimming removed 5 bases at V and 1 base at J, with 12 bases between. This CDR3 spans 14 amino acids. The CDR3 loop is CSAHEGRSNQPQHF. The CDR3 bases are TGCAGTGCTCACGAAGGGAGGAGCAATCAGCCCCAGCATTTT.

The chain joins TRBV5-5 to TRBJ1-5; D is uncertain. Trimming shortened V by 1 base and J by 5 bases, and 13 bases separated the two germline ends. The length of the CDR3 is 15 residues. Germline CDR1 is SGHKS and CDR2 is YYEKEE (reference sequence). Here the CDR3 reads CASSLLLRRDQPQHF. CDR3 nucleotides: TGTGCCAGCAGCTTGCTCCTCCGACGGGATCAGCCCCAGCATTTT. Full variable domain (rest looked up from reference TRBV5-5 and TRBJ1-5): DAGVTQSPTHLIKTRGQQVTLRCSPISGHKSVSWYQQVLGQGPQFIFQYYEKEERGRGNFPDRFSARQFPNYSSELNVNALLLGDSALYLCASSLLLRRDQPQHFGDGTRLSIL.